The TCR beta chain under discussion was sequenced for a study of T cell responses to AZD1222 COVID-19 vaccine. Sequencing was performed with immunoSEQ multiplex PCR; in TCRdb, only in-frame clones are kept and a portion is missing. The sample lists nearly 90,000 clones, around 88% occurring once. Germline lookup yields CDR1 LNHDA and CDR2 SQIVND (reference sequence). V was pared by 4 bases and J by 2 bases, with 5 bases between. The CDR3 covers 13 residues. This TCR came from an adult in good health. The chain links TRBV19 to TRBJ2-2; D unresolved. The input for sequencing was peripheral blood, taken on day 0 of MenACWY control vaccination. CDR3 DNA sequence: TGTGCCAGTAGTAACGGAAACACCGGGGAGCTGTTTTTT. Its translation is CASSNGNTGELFF.